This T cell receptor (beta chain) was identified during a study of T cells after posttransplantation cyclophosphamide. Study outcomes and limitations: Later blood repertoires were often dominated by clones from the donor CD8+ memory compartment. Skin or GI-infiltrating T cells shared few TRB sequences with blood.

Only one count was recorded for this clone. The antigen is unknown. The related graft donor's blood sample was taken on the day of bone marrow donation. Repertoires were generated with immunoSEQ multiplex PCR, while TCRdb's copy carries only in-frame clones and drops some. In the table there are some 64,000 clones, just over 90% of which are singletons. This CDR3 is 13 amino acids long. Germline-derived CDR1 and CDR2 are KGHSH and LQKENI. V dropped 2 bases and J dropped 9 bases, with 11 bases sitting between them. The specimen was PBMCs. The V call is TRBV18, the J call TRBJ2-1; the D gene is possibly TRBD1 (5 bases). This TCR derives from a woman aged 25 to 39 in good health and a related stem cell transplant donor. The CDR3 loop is CASSPAGPGEQFF. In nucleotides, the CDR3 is TGTGCCAGCTCACCAGCAGGGCCGGGTGAGCAGTTCTTC.